This paragraph covers one T cell receptor beta chain sequence. No antigen is known for it. Trimming took 0 bases from V and 5 from J, leaving 6 bases between them. CDR3 length: 13 residues. The V gene's germline CDR1 is SGDLS and CDR2 YYNGEE. The PCR had 60 Vbeta and 13 Jbeta primers. TCRdb keeps only in-frame clones here, not all; method: immunoSEQ multiplex PCR. The table shows about 150,000 clones, with around 75% occurring only once. This entry belongs to a study of cytomegalovirus exposure and HLA in healthy donors. Study-wide points: Cytomegalovirus-associated status was assigned to about 160 TCR beta chains.

This receptor was obtained from a man in his thirties or forties in good health and CMV-seropositive. The chain combines TRBV9 with TRBJ2-1, with a possible D match to TRBD1 (5 bases). Sequencing was done on a sample of PBMCs. The CDR3 reads CASSVAGNNEQFF. CDR3 in DNA: TGTGCCAGCAGCGTAGCAGGGAACAATGAGCAGTTCTTC.